The rows below give T cell receptor beta chains drawn from one sample of a study of T cells in Graves' hyperthyroidism and ophthalmopathy. TCRdb used MiXCR to reprocess the multiplex PCR reads, holding one entry per CDR3 protein. Of 500,000 to 750,000 distinct CDR3 sequences in the sample, around 45% were seen once. The sample comprised peripheral blood or thyroid tissue (not recorded which). The receptor source for this set is a woman between 18 and 30 years old with Graves' hyperthyroidism. CDR3s include the opening cysteine and the closing phenylalanine or tryptophan. The D gene is left open where the match is weak. Where a row states a size, it is once, few, many or the class of an expanded clone; other rows omit it.

NA	TRBJ2-1	14	TRBV7-7	NA	CASSLEPGRNEQFF	TGTGCTAGCAGCTTAGAGCCGGGACGCAATGAGCAGTTCTTC
NA	TRBJ2-7	13	TRBV7-9	TRBD1	CASSDWTGGDVYF	TGTGCCAGCAGCGACTGGACAGGGGGCGACGTGTACTTC
NA	TRBJ2-5	15	TRBV7-3	NA	CASSPDTGEWKTQYF	TGTGCCAGCAGCCCTGACACCGGGGAATGGAAGACCCAGTACTTC
many	TRBJ2-7	13	TRBV19	NA	CASSVGPRYEQYF	TGTGCCAGTAGTGTGGGTCCCCGCTACGAGCAGTACTTC
few	TRBJ2-3	15	TRBV7-3	TRBD1	CASSSDRGTFDTQYF	TGTGCCAGCAGCTCGGACAGGGGCACCTTTGATACGCAGTATTTT
many	TRBJ1-3	15	TRBV19	NA	CASTSWAVTGNTIYF	TGTGCCAGTACTTCTTGGGCAGTTACTGGAAACACCATATATTTT
many	TRBJ1-2	13	TRBV25-1	TRBD1	CASSEKGGFGYTF	TGTGCCAGCAGTGAAAAAGGGGGCTTTGGCTACACCTTC
few	TRBJ1-4	14	TRBV7-9	NA	CASSITRENEKLFF	TGTGCCAGCAGCATAACACGGGAAAATGAAAAACTGTTTTTT
many	TRBJ1-2	14	TRBV30	NA	CAWTWTRGVYGYTF	TGTGCCTGGACCTGGACAAGGGGAGTTTATGGCTACACCTTC
many	TRBJ2-5	13	TRBV4-3	NA	CASSQAPGETQYF	TGCGCCAGCAGCCAAGCCCCGGGGGAGACCCAGTACTTC
NA	TRBJ2-5	17	TRBV10-3	TRBD2	CAISDSASGRASGTQYF	TGTGCCATCAGTGACTCCGCTAGCGGGAGGGCCAGTGGTACCCAGTACTTC
many	TRBJ2-7	14	TRBV24-1	NA	CATSDPPRSYEQYF	TGTGCCACCAGTGATCCCCCCCGGAGCTACGAGCAGTACTTC
NA	TRBJ1-6	19	TRBV29-1	TRBD1	CSFLLRGQGSCSYNSPLHF	TGCAGCTTCTTATTGCGGGGACAGGGGTCTTGCTCCTATAATTCACCCCTCCACTTT
NA	TRBJ1-5	15	TRBV29-1	NA	CSVRLQGGPVETQHF	TGCAGCGTTCGGTTGCAGGGAGGGCCTGTGGAGACCCAGCATTTT
NA	TRBJ1-5	16	TRBV2	NA	CASSDAGARGNRPQHF	TGTGCCAGCAGTGACGCAGGGGCCCGCGGGAATCGGCCCCAGCATTTT
many	TRBJ2-7	13	TRBV7-6	NA	CASSLTSFYEQYF	TGTGCCAGCAGCCTGACTAGTTTCTACGAGCAGTACTTC
NA	TRBJ2-2	14	TRBV24-1	NA	CATGGRSYTGELFF	TGTGCCACCGGCGGGCGGAGTTACACCGGGGAGCTGTTTTTT
NA	TRBJ2-7	13	TRBV13	TRBD1	CASSLGDRGVQYF	TGTGCCAGCAGCTTAGGAGACAGGGGCGTGCAGTACTTC
NA	TRBJ2-7	15	TRBV27	TRBD1	CASSFAGQGLEEQYF	TGTGCCAGCAGTTTTGCGGGACAGGGTCTCGAAGAGCAGTACTTC
NA	TRBJ1-5	14	TRBV19	NA	CASSIQGSNQPQHF	TGTGCCAGTAGTATACAGGGGTCCAACCAGCCCCAGCATTTT
NA	TRBJ1-5	15	TRBV7-9	TRBD1	CASSPWDRVNQPQHF	TGTGCCAGCAGCCCTTGGGACAGGGTTAATCAGCCCCAGCATTTT
NA	TRBJ2-3	15	TRBV2	TRBD2	CASRRLAGVPDTQYF	TGTGCCAGCAGGAGACTAGCGGGAGTCCCAGATACGCAGTATTTT
NA	TRBJ2-1	16	TRBV2	TRBD2	CASSERRRDYNNEQFF	TGTGCCAGCAGTGAAAGACGCCGGGACTACAACAATGAGCAGTTCTTC
NA	TRBJ1-2	13	TRBV5-1	NA	CASSLEGPSGYTF	TGCGCCAGCAGCTTGGAGGGTCCTTCTGGCTACACCTTC
NA	TRBJ1-6	14	TRBV5-5	NA	CASSLLPAGSPLHF	TGTGCCAGCAGCTTGCTCCCCGCAGGGTCACCCCTCCACTTT
many	TRBJ2-7	15	TRBV15	TRBD2	CATSRSAAGVSGQYF	TGTGCCACCAGCAGATCCGCAGCGGGAGTATCCGGGCAGTACTTC
NA	TRBJ2-3	16	TRBV2	TRBD2	CASSIPGLASTDTQYF	TGTGCCAGCAGTATACCGGGACTAGCGTCCACAGATACGCAGTATTTT
NA	TRBJ2-3	16	TRBV2	NA	CASSEGRGGLTDTQYF	TGTGCCAGCAGTGAAGGGAGAGGAGGGCTCACAGATACGCAGTATTTT
many	TRBJ2-2	19	TRBV7-2	TRBD1	CASSLAFRTGVWDTGELFF	TGTGCCAGCAGCTTAGCGTTCAGGACAGGTGTATGGGACACCGGGGAGCTGTTTTTT
many	TRBJ1-5	14	TRBV20-1	NA	CSALDLRSNQPQHF	TGCAGTGCTCTGGACCTGCGGAGCAATCAGCCCCAGCATTTT
few	TRBJ2-3	15	TRBV6-5	NA	CASSYLQESTDTQYF	TGTGCCAGCAGTTACCTACAGGAAAGCACAGATACGCAGTATTTT
NA	TRBJ2-5	21	TRBV29-1	TRBD1	CSVLPSRLGQGGNLYQETQYF	TGCAGCGTTCTCCCCTCCCGGTTAGGACAGGGGGGAAACTTGTACCAAGAGACCCAGTACTTC
NA	TRBJ1-5	15	TRBV25-1	NA	CASSARVTEAQPQHF	TGTGCCAGCAGTGCTAGGGTCACAGAGGCTCAGCCCCAGCATTTT
NA	TRBJ1-2	12	TRBV25-1	TRBD1	CASSTTGYGYTF	TGTGCCAGCAGTACGACAGGGTATGGCTACACCTTC
NA	TRBJ2-2	14	TRBV7-7	NA	CASSVDGNTGELFF	TGTGCTAGCAGCGTTGACGGCAACACCGGGGAGCTGTTTTTT
few	TRBJ1-2	12	TRBV9	TRBD1	CASSRTGTGNTF	TGTGCCAGCAGCCGCACCGGGACAGGGAACACCTTC
once	TRBJ2-7	10	TRBV7-7	NA	CARPDSEQYF	TGTGCTAGACCAGACAGCGAGCAGTACTTC